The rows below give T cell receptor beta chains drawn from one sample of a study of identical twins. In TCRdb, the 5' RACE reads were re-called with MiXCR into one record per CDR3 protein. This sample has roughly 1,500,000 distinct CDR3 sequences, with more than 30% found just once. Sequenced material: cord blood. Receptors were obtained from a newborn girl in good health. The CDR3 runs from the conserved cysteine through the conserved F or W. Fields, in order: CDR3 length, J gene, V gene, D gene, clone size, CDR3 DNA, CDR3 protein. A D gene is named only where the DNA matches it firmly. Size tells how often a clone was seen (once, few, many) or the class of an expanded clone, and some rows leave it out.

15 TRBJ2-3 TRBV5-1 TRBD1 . TGCGCCAGCAGCTTGCCCGGGACAGGGAGGGATACGCAGTATTTT CASSLPGTGRDTQYF
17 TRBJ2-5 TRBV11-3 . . TGTGCCAGCAGCTTAGATTCGGCCGTCCGAGGCTACAATGAGCAGTACTTC CASSLDSAVRGYNEQYF
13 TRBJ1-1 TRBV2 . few TGTGCCAGCAGTGTCGAGGGGAGGACTGAAGCTTTCTTT CASSVEGRTEAFF
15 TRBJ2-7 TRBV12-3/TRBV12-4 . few TGTGCCAGCAGTTTCGGCTCCTACCTTCCCTACGAGCAGTACTTC CASSFGSYLPYEQYF
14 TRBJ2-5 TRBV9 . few TGTGCCAGCAGCGTAGACCTAGCGCAGGAGACCCAGTACTTC CASSVDLAQETQYF
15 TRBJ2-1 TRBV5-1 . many TGCGCCAGCAAAACGACGCAACCCGCTTACAATGAGCAGTTCTTC CASKTTQPAYNEQFF
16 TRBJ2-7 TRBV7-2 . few TGTGCCAGCAGCTTTACCGGGACTCTGAGCTCCTACGAGCAGTACTTC CASSFTGTLSSYEQYF
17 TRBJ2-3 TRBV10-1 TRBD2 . TGCGCCAGCAGCCGGGTAGCGGGGGACCCTAGCACAGATACGCAGTATTTT CASSRVAGDPSTDTQYF
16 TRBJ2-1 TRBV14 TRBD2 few TGTGCCAGCAGCCCTAATAGCGGGGGGATATACAATGAGCAGTTCTTC CASSPNSGGIYNEQFF
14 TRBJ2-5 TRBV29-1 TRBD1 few TGCAGCGTTGAGTACGGGACAGGGGGCTTTCTACAGTACTTC CSVEYGTGGFLQYF
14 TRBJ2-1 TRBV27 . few TGTGCCAGCAGTTTAGCTAGAATCGGCAATGAGCAGTTCTTC CASSLARIGNEQFF
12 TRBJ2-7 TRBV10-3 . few TGTGCCATCAGCATGACTGAATACGAGCAGTACTTC CAISMTEYEQYF
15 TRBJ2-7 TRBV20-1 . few TGCAGTGCCCTCATCGCCGGGAAGGGCTCCTACGAGCAGTACTTC CSALIAGKGSYEQYF
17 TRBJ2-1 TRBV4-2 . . TGTGCCAGCAGCCGCGTACAATTGGCGACTAAAGACAATGAGCAGTTCTTC CASSRVQLATKDNEQFF